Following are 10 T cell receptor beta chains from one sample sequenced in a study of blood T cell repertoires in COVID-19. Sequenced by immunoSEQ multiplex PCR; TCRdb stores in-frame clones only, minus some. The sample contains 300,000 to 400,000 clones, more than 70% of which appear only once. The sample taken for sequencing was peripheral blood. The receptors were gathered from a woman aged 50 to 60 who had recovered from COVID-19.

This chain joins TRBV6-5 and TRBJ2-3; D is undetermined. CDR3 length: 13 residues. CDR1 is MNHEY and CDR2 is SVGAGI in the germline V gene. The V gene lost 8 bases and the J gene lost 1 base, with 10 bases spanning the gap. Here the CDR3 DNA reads TGTGCCAGCTTTGCTAGGCGCACAGATACGCAGTATTTT. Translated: CASFARRTDTQYF.

The CDR3 DNA follows: TGTGCCACCAGTGGACAGGGACTAGCGGGAGTCAATGAGCAGTTCTTC. This gives the protein CATSGQGLAGVNEQFF. This rearrangement joins TRBV24-1 to TRBJ2-1; 14 bases are a match to TRBD2. CDR3 length: 16 residues. Germline loops: CDR1 KGHDR, CDR2 SFDVKD. V lost 5 bases and J lost 6; bases outside the gene matches: 5.

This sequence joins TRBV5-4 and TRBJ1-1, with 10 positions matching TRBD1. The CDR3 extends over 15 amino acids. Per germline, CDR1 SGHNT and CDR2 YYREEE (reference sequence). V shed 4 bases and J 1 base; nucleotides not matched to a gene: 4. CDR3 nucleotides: TGTGCCAGCAGCGTCCGGGACAGGGGGAACACTGAAGCTTTCTTT. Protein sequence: CASSVRDRGNTEAFF.

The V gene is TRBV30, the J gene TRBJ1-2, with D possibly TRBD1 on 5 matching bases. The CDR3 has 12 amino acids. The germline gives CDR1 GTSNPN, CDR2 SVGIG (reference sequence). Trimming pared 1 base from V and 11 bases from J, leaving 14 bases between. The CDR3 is CAWSGNQGLYTF. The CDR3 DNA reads TGTGCCTGGAGTGGAAACCAGGGTTTATACACCTTC. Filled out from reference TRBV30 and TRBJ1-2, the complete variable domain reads SQTIHQWPATLVQPVGSPLSLECTVEGTSNPNLYWYRQAAGRGLQLLFYSVGIGQISSEVPQNLSASRPQDRQFILSSKKLLLSDSGFYLCAWSGNQGLYTFGSGTRLTVV.

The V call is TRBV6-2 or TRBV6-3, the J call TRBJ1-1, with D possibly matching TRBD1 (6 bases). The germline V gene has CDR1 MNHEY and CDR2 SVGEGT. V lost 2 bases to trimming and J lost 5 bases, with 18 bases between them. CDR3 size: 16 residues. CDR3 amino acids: CASSYRRDTQGTEAFF. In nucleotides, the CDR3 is TGTGCCAGCAGTTACCGCCGGGACACTCAGGGGACTGAAGCTTTCTTT.

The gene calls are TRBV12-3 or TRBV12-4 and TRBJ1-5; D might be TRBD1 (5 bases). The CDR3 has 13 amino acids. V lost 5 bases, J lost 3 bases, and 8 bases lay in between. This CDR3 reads CASSGGDNQPQHF. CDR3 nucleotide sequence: TGTGCCAGCAGTGGGGGGGACAATCAGCCCCAGCATTTT.

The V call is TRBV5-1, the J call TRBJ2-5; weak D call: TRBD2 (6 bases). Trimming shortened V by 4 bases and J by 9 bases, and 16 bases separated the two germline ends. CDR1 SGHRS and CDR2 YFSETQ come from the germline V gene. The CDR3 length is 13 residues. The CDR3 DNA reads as TGCGCCAGCAGCGAGGGGAGGAAGGGTTCCCAGTACTTC. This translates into CASSEGRKGSQYF.

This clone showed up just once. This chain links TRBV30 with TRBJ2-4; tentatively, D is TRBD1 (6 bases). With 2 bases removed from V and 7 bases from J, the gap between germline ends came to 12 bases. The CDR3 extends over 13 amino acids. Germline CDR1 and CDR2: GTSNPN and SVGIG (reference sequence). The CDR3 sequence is CAWSSPGANIQYF. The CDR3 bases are TGTGCCTGGAGTTCCCCAGGGGCGAACATTCAGTACTTC.

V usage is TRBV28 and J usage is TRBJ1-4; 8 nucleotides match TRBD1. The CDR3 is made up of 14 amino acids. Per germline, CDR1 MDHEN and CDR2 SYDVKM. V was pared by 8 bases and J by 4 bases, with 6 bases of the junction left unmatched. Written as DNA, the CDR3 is TGTGCCAGCGCCAGTGGACAGGGTAATGAAAAACTGTTTTTT. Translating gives CASASGQGNEKLFF.

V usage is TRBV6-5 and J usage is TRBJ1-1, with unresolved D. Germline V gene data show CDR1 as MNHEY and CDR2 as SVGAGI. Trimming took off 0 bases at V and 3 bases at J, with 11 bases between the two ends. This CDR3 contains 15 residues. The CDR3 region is CASSYSGRPYTEAFF. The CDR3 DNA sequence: TGTGCCAGCAGTTACTCTGGCAGGCCGTACACTGAAGCTTTCTTT.